This TCR beta chain originates from a study of beta chain features in type 1 diabetes listed by TCRdb under 2018. With regard to the full study: No differences in mean age, gender distribution, total cell number or subset yield were found between patients and healthy donors. A total of roughly 110 million sorted cells were examined across all samples, and the number of cells per subset was strongly correlated with RNA yield. The study compared the TCRB repertoires of sorted circulating CD4+ T cell subsets in recently diagnosed type 1 diabetes patients with those in matched healthy donors. Whereas all 30 or so donors provided naive and central memory subsets, regulatory and stem cell-like memory subsets were isolated from just 8 patients and about 8 healthy donors.

The High Capacity cDNA Reverse Transcription Kit was used to reverse transcribe all of the isolated RNA, meaning that expressed TCRB transcripts were what got sequenced. Deep immunoSEQ sequencing was applied to naive, central memory and regulatory T cell samples, giving an average of around 3.4 million total reads per sample. After sorted cells were lysed in RLT buffer, RNA was extracted with DNase-treated RNeasy Micro or Mini kits, with the choice depending on cell number. To prevent cross-contamination, each cell subset was processed individually, whereas patient and healthy donor samples were processed jointly. The immunoSEQ multiplex PCR was used to amplify TCRB sequences from cDNA, yielding 87-bp fragments that span the CDR3 region. The amplicons were sequenced using the Illumina HiSeq platform. Per the authors' processing: PCR bias was corrected computationally using synthetic template baselines, and reads within Hamming distance 2 were collapsed, with unmergeable singletons discarded. By aligning reads against IMGT, V, D and J genes, CDR3 length, and insertions or deletions at six rearrangement sites were assigned. Within each subset, clonotype counts were normalized to sorted cell number, and only after that were true diversity and Gini coefficients computed with the tcR R package. The overlap coefficient, calculated on TCRB nucleotide sequences, was used to quantify repertoire sharing. Out-of-frame TCRB sequences from naive cells were analyzed to stand in for the pre-selection repertoire. The clones in this table, taken by TCRdb from immuneACCESS, are in-frame only. Not every clone is retained; where verified, under half of the shortfall comes from an unresolved V gene, and the cause of the rest is unknown. D and trimming were read from the DNA, whereas the V and J calls and clone size are those reported in that table. This sample comprises more than 300,000 clones, 10% to 15% of them detected only once. The ten largest clones add up to around 0.01% of the sample.

Points on this clone: The antigen it binds to is not known. No base quality values were provided; no much bigger clone lies one nucleotide off.

General conclusions and limits of the study: Naive, central memory and regulatory TCRB repertoires appeared to be more alike among patients than among healthy donors. Because cDNA rather than genomic DNA was sequenced, highly expressing activated cells could have been over-represented, although no difference in activation and CD3 levels was found between groups. HLA sub-analyses involved small numbers of individuals, so any influence of HLA type on TCRB rearrangement remained unresolved. Fewer insertions and more nucleotide deletions at VDJ recombination sites were observed in patients with type 1 diabetes, implying thymic rearrangement abnormalities. In all four CD4+ subsets, TCRB CDR3 length was moderately but significantly shorter in type 1 diabetes patients. PCR might favor shorter templates, but patient and control samples were amplified and corrected together, so any skew would affect both groups equally.

Each donor gave one peripheral blood draw, approximately 0.11 L on average, collected into heparinised tubes. A BD FACSAria II and a panel including CD45RO, CCR7, CD25, CD127, CD95 and CD27 were used to sort naive, central memory, regulatory and stem cell-like memory CD4+ T cells. Every sorted population had a purity above 98%. PBMCs were separated immediately by Lymphoprep density gradient centrifugation and were stained directly, without being cultured. So that batch effects would be minimized, each experiment stained and sorted samples in pairs, pairing one healthy donor with one patient. Taken from cysteine to phenylalanine, the CDR3 has 12 residues. The retained sequence is limited to the CDR3, 36 bases, with the frame set at the first base. V is reduced by 5 bases and J by 4 bases, leaving a spacing of 8 bases between them. Sequences SGHNT (CDR1) and YENEEA (CDR2) are obtained from the germline V gene.

The rearranged chain carries TRBV11-3 and TRBJ2-5; possibly the D gene is TRBD2, per 5 matching bases. The source is a woman under 30 with type 1 diabetes. Sequencing was carried out using naive CD4+ T cells from blood. Taken with the paper, the label for cell subset or site translates to: true naive CD4+ T cells. The CDR3 region has the sequence CASSRGLETQYF. Read as DNA, the sequence is TGTGCCAGCAGCCGAGGGTTAGAGACCCAGTACTTC.